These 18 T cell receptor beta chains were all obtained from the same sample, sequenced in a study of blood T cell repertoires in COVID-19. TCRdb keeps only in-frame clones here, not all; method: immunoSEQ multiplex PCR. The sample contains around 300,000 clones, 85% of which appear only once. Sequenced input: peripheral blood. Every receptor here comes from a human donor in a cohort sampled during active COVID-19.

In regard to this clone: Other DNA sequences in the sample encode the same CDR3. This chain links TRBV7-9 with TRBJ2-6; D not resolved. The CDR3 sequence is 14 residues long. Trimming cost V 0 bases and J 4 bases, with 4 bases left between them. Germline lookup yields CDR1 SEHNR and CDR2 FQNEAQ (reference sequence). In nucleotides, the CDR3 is TGTGCCAGCAGCTTAGCCGGGGGGGCCAACGTCCTGACTTTC. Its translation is CASSLAGGANVLTF.

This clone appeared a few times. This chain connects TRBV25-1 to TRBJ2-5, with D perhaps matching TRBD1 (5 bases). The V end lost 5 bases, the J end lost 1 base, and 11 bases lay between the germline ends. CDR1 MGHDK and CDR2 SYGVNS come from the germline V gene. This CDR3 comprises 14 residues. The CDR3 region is CASSFDSVQETQYF. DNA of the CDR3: TGTGCCAGCAGTTTCGACAGCGTCCAAGAGACCCAGTACTTC.

The CDR3 sequence: CSAFRDYGTEAFF. The CDR3 DNA is TGCAGCGCCTTTAGGGACTATGGAACTGAAGCTTTCTTT. The V call is TRBV29-1, the J call TRBJ1-1, with D maybe TRBD1 (5 bases). V was shortened by 7 bases and J by 5 bases, with 17 bases between the two germline ends. The CDR3 runs to 13 residues. Looked up from germline, CDR1 is SQVTM and CDR2 is ANQGSEA.

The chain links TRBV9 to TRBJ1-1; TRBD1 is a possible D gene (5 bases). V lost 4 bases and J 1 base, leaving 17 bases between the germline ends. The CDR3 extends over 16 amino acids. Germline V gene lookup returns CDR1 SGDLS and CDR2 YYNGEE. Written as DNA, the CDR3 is TGTGCCAGCAGCCCAACGATAGGGGAGGGGAACACTGAAGCTTTCTTT. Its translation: CASSPTIGEGNTEAFF.

CDR3 in DNA: TGTGCCGCCCGGGGAGCGCGGGAGTCCGGGGAGCTGTTTTTT. This encodes CAARGARESGELFF. J is TRBJ2-2 and V is TRBV19; 7 nucleotides align to TRBD2. CDR1 is LNHDA, CDR2 SQIVND, per germline (reference sequence). The CDR3 consists of 14 residues. The junction had 12 bases not matched to a gene; V was cut back by 11 bases and J by 6 bases.

The CDR3 region has the DNA TGTGCCTGGAGTACCCGCCTGGGACTAGCGGGAGCAAGAGCCAAAAACATTCAGTACTTC. Amino acids: CAWSTRLGLAGARAKNIQYF. This sequence joins TRBV30 and TRBJ2-4; 14 bases align to TRBD2. The CDR3 sequence is 20 residues long. The ends lost 2 bases at V and 0 bases at J; junction bases unmatched: 12. The germline V gene encodes CDR1 GTSNPN and CDR2 SVGIG (reference sequence).

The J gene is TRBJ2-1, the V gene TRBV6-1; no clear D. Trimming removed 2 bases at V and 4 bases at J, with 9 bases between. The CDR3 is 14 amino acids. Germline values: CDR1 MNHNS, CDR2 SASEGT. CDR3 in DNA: TGTGCCAGCAGTGAACCCCCCAGATACAATGAGCAGTTCTTC. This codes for CASSEPPRYNEQFF.

CDR3 sequence reads: CASSLEGLKNIQYF. In nucleotides, the CDR3 is TGTGCCAGCAGCTTGGAGGGACTTAAAAACATTCAGTACTTC. J is TRBJ2-4 and V is TRBV5-6, with D perhaps matching TRBD2 (6 bases). Germline V lookup: CDR1 SGHDT, CDR2 YYEEEE. V was pared by 0 bases and J by 4 bases, with 8 bases between. The CDR3 has 14 amino acids.

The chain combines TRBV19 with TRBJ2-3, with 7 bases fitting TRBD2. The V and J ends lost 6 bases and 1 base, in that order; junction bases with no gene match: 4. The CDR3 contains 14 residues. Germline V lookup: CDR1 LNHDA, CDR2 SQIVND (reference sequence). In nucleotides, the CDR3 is TGTGCCAGTAGGGAGAGCGGGGGCACAGATACGCAGTATTTT. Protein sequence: CASRESGGTDTQYF.

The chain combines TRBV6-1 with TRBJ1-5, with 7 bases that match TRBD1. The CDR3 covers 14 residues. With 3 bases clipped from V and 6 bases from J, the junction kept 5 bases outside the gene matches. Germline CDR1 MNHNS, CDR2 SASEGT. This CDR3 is CASSDERGPQPQHF. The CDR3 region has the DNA TGTGCCAGCAGTGATGAAAGGGGGCCTCAGCCCCAGCATTTT.

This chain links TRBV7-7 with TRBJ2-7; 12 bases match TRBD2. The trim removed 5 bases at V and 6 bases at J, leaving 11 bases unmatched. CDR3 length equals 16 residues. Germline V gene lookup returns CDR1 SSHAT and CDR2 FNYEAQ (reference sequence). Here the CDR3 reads CASSRLAGGSQGEQYF. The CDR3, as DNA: TGTGCCAGCAGCAGGCTAGCGGGAGGGTCACAGGGCGAGCAGTACTTC.

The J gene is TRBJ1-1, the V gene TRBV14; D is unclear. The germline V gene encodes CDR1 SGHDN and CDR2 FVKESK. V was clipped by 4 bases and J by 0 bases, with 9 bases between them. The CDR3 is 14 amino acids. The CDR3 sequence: CASSPRFMNTEAFF. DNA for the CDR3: TGTGCCAGCAGCCCCCGGTTTATGAACACTGAAGCTTTCTTT.

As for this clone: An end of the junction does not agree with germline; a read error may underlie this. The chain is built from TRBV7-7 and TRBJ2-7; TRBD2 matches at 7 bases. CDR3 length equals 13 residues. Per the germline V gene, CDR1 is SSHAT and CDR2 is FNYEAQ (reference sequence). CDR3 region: CASSSGLAYEQYF. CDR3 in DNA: TGTGCTAGCAGCTCCGGACTAGCCTACGAGCAGTACTTC. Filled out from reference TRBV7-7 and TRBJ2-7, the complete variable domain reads GAGVSQSPRYKVTKRGQDVTLRCDPISSHATLYWYQQALGQGPEFLTYFNYEAQPDKSGLPSDRFSAERPEGSISTLTIQRTEQRDSAMYRCASSSGLAYEQYFGPGTRLTVT.

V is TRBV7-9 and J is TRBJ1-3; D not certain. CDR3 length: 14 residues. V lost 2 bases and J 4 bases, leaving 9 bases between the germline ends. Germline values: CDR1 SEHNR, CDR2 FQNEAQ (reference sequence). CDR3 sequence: CASSLNAGGNTIYF. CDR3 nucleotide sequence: TGTGCCAGCAGCTTAAATGCGGGAGGAAACACCATATATTTT.

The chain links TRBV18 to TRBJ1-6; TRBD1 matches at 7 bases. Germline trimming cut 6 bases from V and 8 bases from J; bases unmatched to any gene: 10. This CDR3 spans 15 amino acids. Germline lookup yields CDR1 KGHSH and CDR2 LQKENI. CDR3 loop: CASSRSTGADSPLHF. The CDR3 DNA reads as TGTGCCAGCTCTCGTTCCACAGGGGCGGATTCACCCCTCCACTTT. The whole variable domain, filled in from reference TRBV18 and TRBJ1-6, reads NAGVMQNPRHLVRRRGQEARLRCSPMKGHSHVYWYRQLPEEGLKFMVYLQKENIIDESGMPKERFSAEFPKEGPSILRIQQVVRGDSAAYFCASSRSTGADSPLHFGNGTRLTVT.

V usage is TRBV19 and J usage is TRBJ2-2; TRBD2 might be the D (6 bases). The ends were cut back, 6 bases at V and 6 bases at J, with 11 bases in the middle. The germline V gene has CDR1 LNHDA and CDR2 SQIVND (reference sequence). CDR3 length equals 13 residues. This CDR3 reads CASSKTSAGELFF. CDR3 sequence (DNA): TGTGCCAGTAGCAAGACTAGTGCCGGGGAGCTGTTTTTT.

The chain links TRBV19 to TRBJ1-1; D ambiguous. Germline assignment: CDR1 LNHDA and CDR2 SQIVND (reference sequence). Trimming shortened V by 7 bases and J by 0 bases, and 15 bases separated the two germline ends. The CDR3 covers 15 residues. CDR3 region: CASKVSDLLNTEAFF. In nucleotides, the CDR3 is TGTGCCAGTAAGGTGTCGGACTTACTGAACACTGAAGCTTTCTTT. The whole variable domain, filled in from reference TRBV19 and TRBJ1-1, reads DGGITQSPKYLFRKEGQNVTLSCEQNLNHDAMYWYRQDPGQGLRLIYYSQIVNDFQKGDIAEGYSVSREKKESFPLTVTSAQKNPTAFYLCASKVSDLLNTEAFFGQGTRLTVV.

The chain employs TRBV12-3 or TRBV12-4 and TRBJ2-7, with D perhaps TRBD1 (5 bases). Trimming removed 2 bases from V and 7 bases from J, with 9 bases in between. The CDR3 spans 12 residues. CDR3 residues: CASSLLTGEQYF. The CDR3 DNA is TGTGCCAGCAGTTTATTAACAGGAGAGCAGTACTTC.